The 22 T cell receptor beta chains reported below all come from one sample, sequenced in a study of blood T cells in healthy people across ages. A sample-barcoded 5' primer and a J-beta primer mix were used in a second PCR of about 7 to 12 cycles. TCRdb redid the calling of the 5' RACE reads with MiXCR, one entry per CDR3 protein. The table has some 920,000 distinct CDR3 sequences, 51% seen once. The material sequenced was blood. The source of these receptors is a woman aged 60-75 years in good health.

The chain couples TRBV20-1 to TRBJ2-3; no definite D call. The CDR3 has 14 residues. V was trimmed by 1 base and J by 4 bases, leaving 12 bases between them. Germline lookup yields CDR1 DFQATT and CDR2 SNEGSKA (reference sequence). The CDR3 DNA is TGCAGTGCTAGAGTAGCCGGAGAGCCAGATACGCAGTATTTT. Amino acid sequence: CSARVAGEPDTQYF.

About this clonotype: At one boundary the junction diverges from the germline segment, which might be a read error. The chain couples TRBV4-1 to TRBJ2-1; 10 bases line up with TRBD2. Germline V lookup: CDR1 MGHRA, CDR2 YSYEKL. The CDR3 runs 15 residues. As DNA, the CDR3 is TGCGCCAGCAGCCGGACTAGCGGAACCTACAATGCGCAGTTCTTC. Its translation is CASSRTSGTYNAQFF.

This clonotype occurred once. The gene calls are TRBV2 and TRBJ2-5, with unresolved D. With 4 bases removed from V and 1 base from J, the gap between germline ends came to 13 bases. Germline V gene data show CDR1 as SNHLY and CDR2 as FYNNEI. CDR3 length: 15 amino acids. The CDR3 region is CASSALYSSQETQYF. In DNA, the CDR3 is TGTGCCAGCAGTGCTTTGTATTCGAGCCAAGAGACCCAGTACTTC. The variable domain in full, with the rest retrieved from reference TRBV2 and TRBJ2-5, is EPEVTQTPSHQVTQMGQEVILRCVPISNHLYFYWYRQILGQKVEFLVSFYNNEISEKSEIFDDQFSVERPDGSNFTLKIRSTKLEDSAMYFCASSALYSSQETQYFGPGTRLLVL.

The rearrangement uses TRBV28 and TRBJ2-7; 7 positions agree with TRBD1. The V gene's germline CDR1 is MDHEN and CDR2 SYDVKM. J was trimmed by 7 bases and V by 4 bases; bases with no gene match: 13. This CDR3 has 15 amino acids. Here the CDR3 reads CASSSPGQVSGEQYF. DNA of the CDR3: TGTGCCAGCAGTTCACCCGGACAGGTCTCGGGAGAGCAGTACTTC.

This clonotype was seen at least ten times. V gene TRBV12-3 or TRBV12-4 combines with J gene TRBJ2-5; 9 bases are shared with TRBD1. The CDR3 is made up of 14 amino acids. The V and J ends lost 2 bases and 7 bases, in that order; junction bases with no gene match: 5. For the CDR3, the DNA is TGTGCCAGCAGTTTAAGGGACAGGGATGGGACCCAGTACTTC. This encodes CASSLRDRDGTQYF.

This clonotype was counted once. Here the CDR3 DNA reads TGTGCCAGCAGTACGGCAGGAGGTTACGAGCAGTACTTC. This encodes CASSTAGGYEQYF. The chain recombines TRBV6-6 with TRBJ2-4, with D maybe TRBD2 (5 bases). The J call may not be correct, given that the DNA end is closer to TRBJ2-7. The CDR3 totals 13 residues. Germline CDR1 MNHNY, CDR2 SVGAGI (reference sequence).

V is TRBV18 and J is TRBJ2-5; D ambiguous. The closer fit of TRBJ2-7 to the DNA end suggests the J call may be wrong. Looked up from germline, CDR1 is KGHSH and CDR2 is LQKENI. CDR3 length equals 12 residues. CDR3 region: CASSPTNYEQYF. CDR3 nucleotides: TGTGCCAGCTCACCGACGAACTACGAGCAGTACTTC.

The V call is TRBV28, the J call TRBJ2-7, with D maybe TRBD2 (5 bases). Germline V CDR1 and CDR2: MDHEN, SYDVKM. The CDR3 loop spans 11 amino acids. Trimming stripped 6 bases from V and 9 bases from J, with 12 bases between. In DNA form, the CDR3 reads TGTGCCAGCAGGATCTTAGCGAGGCAGTACTTC. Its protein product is CASRILARQYF.

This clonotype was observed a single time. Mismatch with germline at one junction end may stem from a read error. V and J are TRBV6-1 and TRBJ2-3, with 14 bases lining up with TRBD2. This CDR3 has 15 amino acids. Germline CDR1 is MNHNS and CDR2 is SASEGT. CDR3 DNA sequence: TGTGCCAGCAGGGGACTAGCGGGAGAAACAGTTACGCAGTATTTT. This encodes CASRGLAGETVTQYF.

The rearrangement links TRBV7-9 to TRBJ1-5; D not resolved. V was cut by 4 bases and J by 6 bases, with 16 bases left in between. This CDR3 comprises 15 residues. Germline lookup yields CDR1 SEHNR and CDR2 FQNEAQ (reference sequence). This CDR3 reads CASSSSREGGQPQHF. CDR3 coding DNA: TGTGCCAGCAGCTCCTCTAGGGAGGGCGGTCAGCCCCAGCATTTT.

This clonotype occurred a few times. CDR3 DNA sequence: TGTGCCAGCAGGATGACGGGGGAGGGCTCCTACGAGCAGTACTTC. It yields the protein CASRMTGEGSYEQYF. The chain employs TRBV6-5 and TRBJ2-7, with 7 bases that match TRBD2. The germline V gene has CDR1 MNHEY and CDR2 SVGAGI. Trimming removed 6 bases from V and 0 bases from J; junction bases left unmatched: 8. The CDR3 consists of 15 residues.

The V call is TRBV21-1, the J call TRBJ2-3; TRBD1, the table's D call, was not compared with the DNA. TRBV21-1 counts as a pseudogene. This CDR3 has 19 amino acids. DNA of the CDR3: TGTGCCAGCAGCAGAACAGGGCCAAGAGGTCGGACTAGCGCAGATACGCAGTATTTT. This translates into CASSRTGPRGRTSADTQYF.

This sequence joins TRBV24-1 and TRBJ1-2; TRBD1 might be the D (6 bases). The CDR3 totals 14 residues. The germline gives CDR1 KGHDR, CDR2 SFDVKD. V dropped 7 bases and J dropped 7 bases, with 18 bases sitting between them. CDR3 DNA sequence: TGTGCCACCAGCGGAGACAGGTCTGCGCTTGGCTACACCTTC. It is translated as CATSGDRSALGYTF.

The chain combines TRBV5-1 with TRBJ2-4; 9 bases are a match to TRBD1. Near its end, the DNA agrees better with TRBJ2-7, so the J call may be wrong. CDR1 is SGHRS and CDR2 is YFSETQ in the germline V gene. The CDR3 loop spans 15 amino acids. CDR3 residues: CASSLTGGILYEQYF. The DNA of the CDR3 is TGCGCCAGCAGCTTGACAGGGGGCATCCTCTACGAGCAGTACTTC.

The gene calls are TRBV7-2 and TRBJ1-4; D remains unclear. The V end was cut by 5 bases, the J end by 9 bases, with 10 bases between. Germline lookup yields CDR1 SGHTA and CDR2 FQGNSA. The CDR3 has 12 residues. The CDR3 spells CASSPGPKKLFF. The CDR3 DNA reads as TGTGCCAGCAGCCCCGGTCCCAAAAAACTGTTTTTT.

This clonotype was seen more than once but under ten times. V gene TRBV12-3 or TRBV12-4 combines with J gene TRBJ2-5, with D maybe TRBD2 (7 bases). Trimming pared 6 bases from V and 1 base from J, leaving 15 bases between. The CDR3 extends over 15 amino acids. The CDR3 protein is CASSRGGTLQETQYF. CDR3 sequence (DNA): TGTGCCAGCAGCCGCGGGGGCACTCTCCAAGAGACCCAGTACTTC.

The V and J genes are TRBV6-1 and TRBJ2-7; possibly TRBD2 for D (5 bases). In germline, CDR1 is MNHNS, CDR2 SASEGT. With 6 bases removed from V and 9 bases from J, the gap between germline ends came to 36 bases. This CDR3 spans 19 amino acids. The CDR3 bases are TGTGCCAGCAGCCCCCGACACCATCTACTACGGGAATCAATTGGAGGGCAGTACTTC. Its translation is CASSPRHHLLRESIGGQYF.

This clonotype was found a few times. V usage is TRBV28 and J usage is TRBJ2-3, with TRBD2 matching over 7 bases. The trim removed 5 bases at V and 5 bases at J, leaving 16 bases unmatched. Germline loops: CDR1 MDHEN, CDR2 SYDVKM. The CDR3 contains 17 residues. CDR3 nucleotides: TGTGCCAGCAGTAACCCTAGCGGTCGTTTTGGACGAGATACGCAGTATTTT. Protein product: CASSNPSGRFGRDTQYF.

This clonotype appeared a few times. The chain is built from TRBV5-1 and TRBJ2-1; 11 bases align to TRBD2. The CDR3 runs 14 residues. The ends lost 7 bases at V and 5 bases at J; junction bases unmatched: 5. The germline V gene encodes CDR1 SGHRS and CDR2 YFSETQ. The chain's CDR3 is CASRPGLADNEQFF. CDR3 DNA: TGCGCCAGCCGACCGGGACTAGCGGACAATGAGCAGTTCTTC.

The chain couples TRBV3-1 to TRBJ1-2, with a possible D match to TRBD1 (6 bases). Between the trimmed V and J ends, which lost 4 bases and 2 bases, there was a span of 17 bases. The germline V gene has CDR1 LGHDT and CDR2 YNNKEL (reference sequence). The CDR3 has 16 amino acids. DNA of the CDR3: TGTGCCAGCAGCCCCCAACCGGGACAATTGAACTATGGCTACACCTTC. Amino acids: CASSPQPGQLNYGYTF.

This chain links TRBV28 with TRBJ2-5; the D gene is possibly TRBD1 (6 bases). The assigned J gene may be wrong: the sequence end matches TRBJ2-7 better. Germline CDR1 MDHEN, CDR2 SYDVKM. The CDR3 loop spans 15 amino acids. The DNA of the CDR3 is TGTGCCAGCACCCCGGACAGAGCTGGACGGGGCGAGCAGTACTTC. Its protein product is CASTPDRAGRGEQYF.

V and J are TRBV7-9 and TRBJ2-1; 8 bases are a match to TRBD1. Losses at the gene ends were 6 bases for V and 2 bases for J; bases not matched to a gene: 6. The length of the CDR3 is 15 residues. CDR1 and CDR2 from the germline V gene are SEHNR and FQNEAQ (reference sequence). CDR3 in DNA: TGTGCCAGCAGTCCTACAGGGGGACCCTACAATGAGCAGTTCTTC. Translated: CASSPTGGPYNEQFF.